This T cell receptor (beta chain) emerged from a study of cytomegalovirus exposure and HLA in healthy donors. Both 60 Vbeta primers and 13 Jbeta primers went into the PCR. The protocol was immunoSEQ multiplex PCR, while the TCRdb copy is restricted to in-frame clones and leaves out a portion. The sample carries over 100,000 clones, more than 75% recorded once. Concerning this clone itself: The target antigen is unknown.

This CDR3 is 12 amino acids long. Trimming took off 5 bases at V and 8 bases at J, with 12 bases between the two ends. Per the germline V gene, CDR1 is MNHEY and CDR2 is SMNVEV (reference sequence). Whole-study findings and limits: Later analysis identified 15,000 to 20,000 TCR beta sequences associated with HLA alleles, using a false discovery rate threshold of 0.05.

Sample: PBMCs. The clonotype originates from a female donor in good health and CMV-seronegative. This chain connects TRBV27 to TRBJ1-2; D is perhaps TRBD1 (6 bases). CDR3 in amino acids: CASSTPGEGYTF. The DNA for the CDR3 is TGTGCCAGCAGTACTCCAGGGGAGGGCTACACCTTC.